This T cell receptor beta chain was captured by sequencing in a study of cytomegalovirus exposure and HLA in healthy donors. Turning to the study itself: The 120 validation repertoires and the 666 first-cohort repertoires shared a platform, a later analysis reported. Study conclusions and caveats: Overall, around 150 TCR beta chains were annotated as cytomegalovirus-associated. TCR sequences were mostly rare, though some public TCRs occurred in many donors. Reports described diagnosis of cytomegalovirus status by the classifier as highly specific and sensitive.

This clone appeared once. Its antigen remains unknown. The sample has other DNA sequences that encode this CDR3 too. Here immunoSEQ multiplex PCR was the method, and the copy in TCRdb shows in-frame clones only, minus some. The sample records some 140,000 clones, approximately 86% being singletons. V lost 5 bases and J lost 0; bases outside the gene matches: 5. Germline V gives CDR1 SGHAT, CDR2 FQNNGV. The CDR3 runs to 15 residues. This sequence originates from a man aged 18 to 29 in good health and CMV-seropositive. J is TRBJ1-1 and V is TRBV11-2, with 8 bases matching TRBD1. Sequencing input: PBMCs. CDR3 bases: TGTGCCAGCAGCCCACGACAGGGGATGAACACTGAAGCTTTCTTT. It codes for CASSPRQGMNTEAFF.